This T cell receptor (beta chain) was recovered during a study of blood T cell repertoires in COVID-19. Study-level information: Researchers got acute and convalescent COVID-19 samples from the United States, Italy and Spain. T cells, B-cell-depleted T cells, or PBMCs supplied cDNA or gDNA.

CDR3 length: 15 residues. Looked up from germline, CDR1 is LNHDA and CDR2 is SQIVND (reference sequence). V lost 7 bases and J lost 5; bases outside the gene matches: 7. In the study's own analysis: Estimation of nucleated cell counts was performed using reference gene primer amplification. The assay was immunoSEQ multiplex PCR, and TCRdb's table has in-frame clones only and misses some. The D gene and trimming were derived from the DNA, and the V and J assignments and clone size from that table. The table has around 91,000 clones, 75% to 85% seen once. This sequence was found in a woman of 80 years or more with active or convalescent COVID-19. The chain employs TRBV19 and TRBJ2-1, with 11 bases aligning to TRBD2. The sample consisted of peripheral blood. This chain's CDR3 is CASTSTSGANNEQFF. CDR3 bases: TGTGCCAGTACGTCGACTAGCGGGGCCAACAATGAGCAGTTCTTC. The whole variable domain, remainder taken from reference TRBV19 and TRBJ2-1, is DGGITQSPKYLFRKEGQNVTLSCEQNLNHDAMYWYRQDPGQGLRLIYYSQIVNDFQKGDIAEGYSVSREKKESFPLTVTSAQKNPTAFYLCASTSTSGANNEQFFGPGTRLTVL.